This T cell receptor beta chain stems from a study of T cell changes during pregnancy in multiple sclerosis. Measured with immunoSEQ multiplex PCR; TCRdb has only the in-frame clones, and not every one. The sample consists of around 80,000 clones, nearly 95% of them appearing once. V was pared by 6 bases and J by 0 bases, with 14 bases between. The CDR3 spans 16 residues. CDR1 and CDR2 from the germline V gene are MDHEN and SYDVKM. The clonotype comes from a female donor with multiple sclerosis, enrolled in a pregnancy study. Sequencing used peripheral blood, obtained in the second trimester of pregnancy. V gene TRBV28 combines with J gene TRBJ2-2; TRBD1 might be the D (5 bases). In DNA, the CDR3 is TGTGCCAGCAGGCGAACACGACAGTCGAACACCGGGGAGCTGTTTTTT. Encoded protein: CASRRTRQSNTGELFF.